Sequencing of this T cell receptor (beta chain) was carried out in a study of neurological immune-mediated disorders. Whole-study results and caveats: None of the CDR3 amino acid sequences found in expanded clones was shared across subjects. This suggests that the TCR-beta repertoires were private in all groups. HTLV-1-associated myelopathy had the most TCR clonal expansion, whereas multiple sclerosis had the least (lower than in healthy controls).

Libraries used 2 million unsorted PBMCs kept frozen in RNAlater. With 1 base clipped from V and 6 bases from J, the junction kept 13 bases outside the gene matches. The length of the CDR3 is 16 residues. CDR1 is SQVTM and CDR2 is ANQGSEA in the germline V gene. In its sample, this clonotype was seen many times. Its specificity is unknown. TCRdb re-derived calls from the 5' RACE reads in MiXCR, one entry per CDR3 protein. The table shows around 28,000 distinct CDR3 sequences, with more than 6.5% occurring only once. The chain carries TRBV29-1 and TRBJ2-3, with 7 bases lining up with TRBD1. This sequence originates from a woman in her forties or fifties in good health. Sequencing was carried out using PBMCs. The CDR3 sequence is CSVEGGTAPYLDTQYF. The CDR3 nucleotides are TGCAGCGTTGAAGGGGGGACAGCCCCTTACCTGGATACGCAGTATTTT.